The present TCR beta chain was sequenced within a study of type 1 regulatory T cells. Study information: An in vitro protocol generated T-allo10, a Tr1-enriched, alloantigen-specific CD4 T cell product.

This clonotype turned up a few times. Germline CDR1 reads SGHRS; CDR2 reads YFSETQ. The CDR3 has 19 residues. The trim removed 0 bases at V and 0 bases at J, leaving 9 bases unmatched. Each CDR3 protein is one row after TCRdb ran MiXCR on the reads. There are some 90,000 distinct CDR3 sequences in the sample; 25% to 40% occur only once, and approximately 2.2% lies in the top ten. The rearrangement links TRBV5-1 to TRBJ2-3, with 11 bases aligning to TRBD2. The TCR sequence derives from a human donor in good health. The sequenced sample was CD4+ T cells, either the whole sample or a sorted fraction (not recorded which). The CDR3 region is CASSLDGTSGGGSTDTQYF. CDR3 in DNA: TGCGCCAGCAGCTTGGATGGGACTAGCGGAGGGGGGAGCACAGATACGCAGTATTTT.